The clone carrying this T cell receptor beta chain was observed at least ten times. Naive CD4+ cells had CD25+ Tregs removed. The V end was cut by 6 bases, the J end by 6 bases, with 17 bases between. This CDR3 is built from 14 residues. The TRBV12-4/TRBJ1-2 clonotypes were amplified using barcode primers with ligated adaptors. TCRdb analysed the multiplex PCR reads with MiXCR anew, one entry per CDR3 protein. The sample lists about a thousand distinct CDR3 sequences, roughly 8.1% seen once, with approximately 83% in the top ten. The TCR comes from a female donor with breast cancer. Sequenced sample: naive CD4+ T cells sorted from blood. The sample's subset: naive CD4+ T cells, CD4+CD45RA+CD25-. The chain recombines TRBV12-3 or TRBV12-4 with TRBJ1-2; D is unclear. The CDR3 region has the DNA TGTGCCAGCAGATCCGACAAGGCAGGTCATGGCTACACCTTC. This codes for CASRSDKAGHGYTF.